This T cell receptor (beta chain) was recorded in a study of blood T cell repertoires in COVID-19. Here immunoSEQ multiplex PCR was the method, and the copy in TCRdb shows in-frame clones only, minus some. This table has 110,000 or so clones, about four fifths appearing once. The CDR3 consists of 13 residues. With V trimmed by 5 bases and J by 6 bases, 5 bases remained unmatched. Germline V lookup: CDR1 LNHDA, CDR2 SQIVND (reference sequence). This sequence was found in a human donor in a cohort sampled during active COVID-19. Sequencing was done on a sample of peripheral blood. V gene TRBV19 combines with J gene TRBJ1-2; 8 bases are a match to TRBD1. The CDR3: CASSGQGIDGYTF. CDR3 in DNA: TGTGCCAGTAGTGGACAGGGCATTGATGGCTACACCTTC.